This T cell receptor (beta chain) was recovered during a study of identical twins. The CDR3 spans 15 residues. J gave up 0 bases and V 6 bases, and 8 bases lay outside the gene matches. The V gene's germline CDR1 is DFQATT and CDR2 SNEGSKA (reference sequence). Carrying unique molecular identifiers, the cDNA also gained a universal primer site through template switching. TCRdb ran MiXCR on the 5' RACE reads and lists one entry per CDR3 protein. The data show approximately 550,000 distinct CDR3 sequences, approximately 20% seen once. These records were also assigned to another study, of yellow fever vaccine responses in identical twins.

This chain joins TRBV20-1 and TRBJ2-3; TRBD2 agrees at 8 bases. The TCR originated in a woman under 30 in good health. Source material: CD4+ T cells sorted from blood. The CDR3 loop is CSATRSSGSTDTQYF. Written as DNA, the CDR3 is TGCAGTGCCACCCGCTCTAGCGGGAGCACAGATACGCAGTATTTT.